A selection of T cell receptor beta chains follows, all from one sample in a study of blood T cell repertoires in COVID-19. Here immunoSEQ multiplex PCR was the method, and the copy in TCRdb shows in-frame clones only, minus some. The repertoire includes under 250,000 clones, roughly 82% of them detected once, and about 12% sits in the top ten. Sequenced material: peripheral blood. The receptors shown here come from a human donor in a cohort sampled during active COVID-19. Both conserved end residues are trimmed from each CDR3. Each record gives: V gene, J gene, CDR3 protein.

v_call: TRBV11-2
j_call: TRBJ2-1
cdr3_aa: ASSFLARSYNEQF

v_call: TRBV29-1
j_call: TRBJ2-5
cdr3_aa: SVEGQQETQY

v_call: TRBV18
j_call: TRBJ2-7
cdr3_aa: ASSPGLATDPSSYEQY

v_call: TRBV27
j_call: TRBJ2-7
cdr3_aa: ASSPGGPSSEQY

v_call: TRBV18
j_call: TRBJ1-1
cdr3_aa: ASSWTGGTEAF

v_call: TRBV4-1
j_call: TRBJ2-1
cdr3_aa: ASSQGAAGGGYNEQF

v_call: TRBV5-1
j_call: TRBJ2-4
cdr3_aa: ASSFGTSKNIQY

v_call: TRBV6-5
j_call: TRBJ2-2
cdr3_aa: ASSPGQPNTGELF

v_call: TRBV27
j_call: TRBJ2-3
cdr3_aa: ASSFLSTDTQY

v_call: TRBV19
j_call: TRBJ1-2
cdr3_aa: ASSIPAPGQLYGYT

v_call: TRBV5-1
j_call: TRBJ2-1
cdr3_aa: ASSSDSSGYSYNEQF

v_call: TRBV7-9
j_call: TRBJ2-7
cdr3_aa: ASSLSRLAGGSYEQY

v_call: TRBV28
j_call: TRBJ2-7
cdr3_aa: ASSLPLGREAWYEQY

v_call: TRBV2
j_call: TRBJ2-1
cdr3_aa: ASTSKRVYNEQF

v_call: TRBV12-3/TRBV12-4
j_call: TRBJ2-2
cdr3_aa: ASSFGGTGELF

v_call: TRBV3-1/TRBV3-2
j_call: TRBJ2-1
cdr3_aa: ASSLRTSYNEQF

v_call: TRBV7-9
j_call: TRBJ2-1
cdr3_aa: ASADWSINEQF

v_call: TRBV28
j_call: TRBJ2-7
cdr3_aa: ASSLTTAGGFEQY

v_call: TRBV4-1
j_call: TRBJ2-1
cdr3_aa: ASSLQGMYNEQF

v_call: TRBV6-5
j_call: TRBJ2-7
cdr3_aa: ASSYSSNYEQY

v_call: TRBV5-6
j_call: TRBJ2-2
cdr3_aa: ASSFYGRNTGELF

v_call: TRBV27
j_call: TRBJ1-1
cdr3_aa: ASSAWTPTPSGTEAF

v_call: TRBV4-2
j_call: TRBJ2-7
cdr3_aa: ASSLRLGPYEQY

v_call: TRBV19
j_call: TRBJ2-7
cdr3_aa: ASSITRGRREQY

v_call: TRBV28
j_call: TRBJ2-7
cdr3_aa: ASDRVGYEQY

v_call: TRBV5-4
j_call: TRBJ1-2
cdr3_aa: ASNLWGDGYT

v_call: TRBV4-1
j_call: TRBJ2-3
cdr3_aa: ASSQVVGTSSDTQY

v_call: TRBV2
j_call: TRBJ2-7
cdr3_aa: ASSTDRGAAYEQY

v_call: TRBV27
j_call: TRBJ2-7
cdr3_aa: ASTGTSGPYEQY

v_call: TRBV30
j_call: TRBJ1-5
cdr3_aa: AWSVGRDQPQH

v_call: TRBV3-1/TRBV3-2
j_call: TRBJ1-6
cdr3_aa: ASSQEYRTDTYNSPLH